A selection of T cell receptor beta chains follows, all from one sample in a study of T cell repertoires in cytomegalovirus infection. MiXCR, applied by TCRdb to the reads, yields one record per CDR3 protein. The profile shows roughly 500,000 distinct CDR3 sequences, approximately 15% of them singletons. Sequenced material: CD8+ T cells from PBMCs. The receptors stem from a human donor in good health (CMV status not recorded). Some clones in this sample may be carry-over from other donors' samples. The CDR3 runs from the conserved cysteine through the conserved F or W. A D gene is named only where the DNA matches it firmly. For some rows the clone size is stated as once, few or many, or as a class when expanded; others skip it.

13 few TRBJ2-1 TRBD1 TRBV19 CASTRDREGEQFF TGTGCCAGTACCAGGGACAGGGAGGGTGAGCAGTTCTTC
16 . TRBJ2-1 TRBD2 TRBV5-1 CASSLVGLAPYNEQFF TGCGCCAGCAGCTTGGTAGGACTAGCCCCCTACAATGAGCAGTTCTTC
15 many TRBJ2-1 TRBD2 TRBV7-3 CASSPGLAVGNEQFF TGTGCCAGCAGCCCGGGACTAGCGGTTGGCAATGAGCAGTTCTTC
13 few TRBJ1-1 . TRBV5-6 CASSLGRASEAFF TGTGCCAGCAGCTTGGGGAGGGCGTCTGAAGCTTTCTTT
14 few TRBJ2-2 . TRBV27 CASSYQGTGGELFF TGTGCCAGCAGTTACCAGGGGACTGGCGGGGAGCTGTTTTTT
11 . TRBJ2-7 . TRBV7-8 CASSLSAVQDF TGTGCCAGCAGCTTATCGGCCGTGCAGGACTTC
15 . TRBJ1-1 TRBD1 TRBV5-6 CASSLVGQVVTEAFF TGTGCCAGCAGCTTGGTGGGACAGGTTGTCACTGAAGCTTTCTTT
15 few TRBJ1-1 . TRBV27 CASSTLEGQNTEAFF TGTGCCAGCAGTACCCTAGAAGGACAGAACACTGAAGCTTTCTTT
15 many TRBJ2-3 . TRBV27 CASSFGQSSADTQYF TGTGCCAGCAGCTTTGGACAGTCATCAGCAGATACGCAGTATTTT
16 . TRBJ2-5 TRBD1 TRBV15 CATSRVPGQGQETQYF TGTGCCACCAGCAGAGTTCCGGGACAGGGGCAAGAGACCCAGTACTTC
11 many TRBJ1-1 . TRBV7-9 CASTLNTEAFF TGTGCCAGCACCCTGAACACTGAAGCTTTCTTT
19 many TRBJ2-3 TRBD1 TRBV7-6 CASSSRAPFRDRVSDTQYF TGTGCCAGCAGCTCCCGCGCACCCTTCCGGGACAGGGTTTCGGATACGCAGTATTTT
14 many TRBJ1-4 . TRBV5-6 CASSNRDKNEKLFF TGTGCCAGCAGCAACCGGGACAAGAATGAAAAACTGTTTTTT
14 many TRBJ2-7 . TRBV7-9 CASRGQASSYEQYF TGTGCCAGCCGGGGGCAGGCGAGCTCCTACGAGCAGTACTTC
16 many TRBJ2-3 TRBD2 TRBV7-8 CASSLMSGGASDTQYF TGTGCCAGCAGCTTAATGAGCGGGGGGGCCTCAGATACGCAGTATTTT
14 . TRBJ1-2 . TRBV24-1 CATSGNSLNYGYTF TGTGCCACCAGTGGAAACAGCCTTAACTATGGCTACACCTTC
12 many TRBJ2-1 . TRBV6-2/TRBV6-3 CASSYSINEQFF TGTGCCAGCAGTTACTCGATTAATGAGCAGTTCTTC
16 once TRBJ2-7 . TRBV20-1 CSANGDMGAPLREQYF TGCAGTGCTAACGGAGATATGGGGGCCCCCCTTCGCGAGCAGTACTTC
15 . TRBJ2-2 . TRBV5-6 CASSMAGPNTGELFF TGTGCCAGCAGCATGGCCGGGCCGAACACCGGGGAGCTGTTTTTT
14 . TRBJ2-1 . TRBV4-1 CASSPTRGHNEQFF TGCGCCAGCAGCCCAACACGCGGTCACAATGAGCAGTTCTTC
16 . TRBJ2-2 TRBD1 TRBV6-1 CASSEKRNRGSGVLFF TGTGCCAGCAGTGAAAAGAGAAACAGGGGCTCCGGGGTGCTGTTTTTT
14 few TRBJ1-5 . TRBV18 CASSPHSSNQPQHF TGTGCCAGCTCACCACACTCCAGCAATCAGCCCCAGCATTTT
14 many TRBJ2-1 TRBD2 TRBV7-3 CASSPSGSPNEQFF TGTGCCAGCAGCCCTAGCGGGAGCCCCAATGAGCAGTTCTTC
12 few TRBJ1-2 . TRBV2 CASSSPGEGYTF TGTGCCAGCAGTTCCCCAGGGGAAGGCTACACCTTC
14 few TRBJ2-7 . TRBV7-6 CASSPGGVSYEQYF TGTGCCAGCAGCCCCGGGGGAGTCTCCTACGAGCAGTACTTC
13 . TRBJ2-5 . TRBV6-2/TRBV6-3 CASSYGARKTQYF TGTGCCAGCAGTTATGGTGCCAGGAAGACCCAGTACTTC
16 many TRBJ2-3 . TRBV27 CASSPRGRASTDTQYF TGTGCCAGCAGTCCCCGCGGCAGGGCTTCCACAGATACGCAGTATTTT
16 few TRBJ1-6 . TRBV5-6 CASSLEAGDGNSPLHF TGTGCCAGCAGCTTGGAGGCCGGGGACGGTAATTCACCCCTCCACTTT
17 . TRBJ2-7 . TRBV4-1 CASSQEVVRRGNYEQYF TGCGCCAGCAGCCAAGAAGTCGTTCGGCGGGGAAACTACGAGCAGTACTTC
16 . TRBJ2-2 TRBD1 TRBV28 CASSSTYRGNTGELFF TGTGCCAGCAGTTCCACCTACAGGGGAAACACCGGGGAGCTGTTTTTT
14 . TRBJ2-3 . TRBV9 CASSVATRGNTQYF TGTGCCAGCAGCGTAGCTACCCGGGGGAATACGCAGTATTTT
16 . TRBJ2-1 . TRBV6-2/TRBV6-3 CASSFDELGSYNEQFF TGTGCCAGCAGTTTCGACGAACTAGGCTCCTACAATGAGCAGTTCTTC
16 few TRBJ2-5 TRBD2 TRBV11-2 CASSLGLAGGQETQYF TGTGCCAGCAGCCTCGGACTAGCGGGGGGACAAGAGACCCAGTACTTC
19 . TRBJ2-4 TRBD2 TRBV20-1 CSASGLAGPGYRTKNIQYF TGCAGTGCTAGTGGGTTAGCGGGGCCCGGTTACAGAACCAAAAACATTCAGTACTTC
12 . TRBJ2-7 . TRBV30 CAWSFLEYEQYF TGTGCCTGGAGTTTCTTAGAGTACGAGCAGTACTTC
17 few TRBJ1-1 . TRBV10-3 CAISESGFGGSDTEAFF TGTGCCATCAGTGAGTCGGGCTTTGGGGGTTCGGACACTGAAGCTTTCTTT
14 few TRBJ2-3 . TRBV27 CASSWSGATDTQYF TGTGCCAGCAGTTGGTCGGGGGCCACAGATACGCAGTATTTT
18 . TRBJ2-1 . TRBV5-4 CASSFFRGPPSSYNEQFF TGTGCCAGCAGCTTTTTTAGGGGACCCCCGAGCTCCTACAATGAGCAGTTCTTC
15 many TRBJ1-1 TRBD1 TRBV7-6 CASSLAPTGKSEAFF TGTGCCAGCAGCTTAGCCCCGACAGGGAAGAGTGAAGCTTTCTTT
13 . TRBJ1-1 . TRBV27 CASSLQAYTEAFF TGTGCCAGCAGTTTACAGGCCTACACTGAAGCTTTCTTT
14 medium-sized TRBJ2-7 TRBD2 TRBV27 CASSFKAGGYEQYF TGTGCCAGCAGTTTTAAGGCGGGAGGCTACGAGCAGTACTTC
16 few TRBJ2-7 TRBD2 TRBV28 CASSIVILAVTYEQYF TGTGCCAGCAGCATCGTTATACTAGCGGTTACCTACGAGCAGTACTTC
16 few TRBJ1-6 . TRBV28 CASNPLGTVYNSPLHF TGTGCCAGCAATCCCCTCGGGACCGTCTATAATTCACCCCTCCACTTT
15 . TRBJ1-2 TRBD1 TRBV4-2 CASSLIGQGPDGYTF TGTGCCAGCAGCCTGATTGGACAGGGACCCGATGGCTACACCTTC
14 few TRBJ1-2 . TRBV10-3 CAIRPRTEVIGYTF TGTGCCATCAGACCTCGGACGGAGGTAATCGGCTACACCTTC
12 . TRBJ2-7 . TRBV4-2 CASGFLRGEQYF TGTGCCAGCGGCTTCCTCCGGGGAGAGCAGTACTTC
15 . TRBJ2-7 . TRBV27 CASSLGPSAAYEQYF TGTGCCAGCAGTTTAGGGCCTTCGGCGGCTTACGAGCAGTACTTC
14 many TRBJ2-3 . TRBV11-2 CASSLDRGVYTQYF TGTGCCAGCAGCTTAGATCGTGGGGTCTATACGCAGTATTTT
14 many TRBJ2-7 TRBD2 TRBV7-8 CASSRVAGAYEQYF TGTGCCAGCAGTCGGGTGGCGGGAGCCTACGAGCAGTACTTC
14 few TRBJ2-5 . TRBV7-3 CASSPDSKWETQYF TGTGCCAGCAGCCCCGACAGTAAGTGGGAGACCCAGTACTTC
16 many TRBJ2-7 TRBD1 TRBV4-1 CASSLAGTARSYEQYF TGCGCCAGCAGCCTTGCAGGGACAGCCAGATCCTACGAGCAGTACTTC
15 many TRBJ2-3 TRBD2 TRBV6-5 CASSYSAGDVDTQYF TGTGCCAGCAGTTACTCGGCGGGAGATGTAGATACGCAGTATTTT
14 . TRBJ2-1 TRBD2 TRBV20-1 CSAPTSDLYNEQFF TGCAGTGCCCCGACTAGCGACCTCTACAATGAGCAGTTCTTC
13 . TRBJ1-6 . TRBV6-5 CARGYYDNSPLRF TGTGCCCGCGGTTACTACGATAATTCACCCCTCCGATTT
15 many TRBJ2-3 . TRBV2 CASSERGRTTDTQYF TGTGCCAGCAGTGAGAGGGGACGGACTACAGATACGCAGTATTTT
15 many TRBJ2-7 TRBD2 TRBV7-9 CASSSGLAGHYEQYF TGTGCCAGCAGTTCCGGACTAGCGGGACACTACGAGCAGTACTTC
13 many TRBJ2-6 . TRBV7-2 CASGSSGANVLTF TGTGCCAGCGGGAGCTCTGGGGCCAACGTCCTGACTTTC